The 22 T cell receptor beta chains below come from one sample, sequenced in a study of T cell responses to AZD1222 COVID-19 vaccine. Some clones are missing from TCRdb's copy, which holds only in-frame ones; the method was immunoSEQ multiplex PCR. The sample has 73,000 or so clones; more than 70% are singletons. The specimen was peripheral blood, collected on day 0 of AZD1222 vaccination. The receptor set was obtained from an adult in good health.

This chain connects TRBV6-1 to TRBJ2-7, with D perhaps matching TRBD1 or TRBD2 (5 bases each). Germline V CDR1 and CDR2: MNHNS, SASEGT. The CDR3 loop spans 16 amino acids. V dropped 0 bases and J dropped 3 bases, with 15 bases sitting between them. CDR3 protein: CASSEASAGTGYEQYF. CDR3 in DNA: TGTGCCAGCAGTGAAGCCTCCGCCGGGACCGGCTACGAGCAGTACTTC.

This rearrangement joins TRBV7-6 to TRBJ1-4; the match to TRBD1 covers 9 bases. The CDR3 contains 15 residues. Trimming removed 1 base from V and 5 bases from J; junction bases left unmatched: 2. Germline V gives CDR1 SGHVS, CDR2 FNYEAQ. CDR3 protein: CASSLVGTGNEKLFF. The CDR3 nucleotides are TGTGCCAGCAGCTTAGTGGGGACAGGGAATGAAAAACTGTTTTTT.

This clone was detected once. V is TRBV18 and J is TRBJ1-2; D remains ambiguous. Germline CDR1 and CDR2: KGHSH and LQKENI. The CDR3 sequence is 12 residues long. Trimming removed 5 bases at V and 1 base at J, with 5 bases between. The CDR3: CASSNNNYGYTF. The CDR3 DNA is TGTGCCAGCTCAAACAATAACTATGGCTACACCTTC.

This chain's CDR3 is CASSERIDNGYTF. CDR3 nucleotide sequence: TGCGCCAGCAGTGAGCGGATAGACAATGGCTACACCTTC. This rearrangement joins TRBV10-2 to TRBJ1-2; D gene unclear. V lost 2 bases and J 6 bases, leaving 10 bases between the germline ends. Per germline, CDR1 WSHSY and CDR2 SAAADI. The CDR3 is 13 residues long.

The chain uses TRBV29-1 and TRBJ2-1; the D gene is possibly TRBD1 (6 bases). Germline lookup yields CDR1 SQVTM and CDR2 ANQGSEA. V dropped 1 base and J dropped 6 bases, with 19 bases sitting between them. The CDR3 runs to 16 residues. The CDR3 sequence: CSVEVVGTGYFNEQFF. The DNA of the CDR3 is TGCAGCGTTGAAGTGGTGGGTACAGGGTATTTCAATGAGCAGTTCTTC.

The chain links TRBV3-1 (or the pseudogene TRBV3-2) to TRBJ2-1; tentative D call: TRBD2 (5 bases). The CDR3 contains 16 residues. Germline CDR1 reads LGHDT; CDR2 reads YNNKEL (reference sequence). V lost 0 bases and J lost 7, with 16 bases in between. The CDR3 reads CASSQDIGTLANEQFF. The DNA of the CDR3 is TGTGCCAGCAGCCAAGATATCGGAACCCTAGCTAATGAGCAGTTCTTC.

The chain recombines TRBV10-3 with TRBJ2-1, with a possible D match to TRBD2 (6 bases). Per germline, CDR1 ENHRY and CDR2 SYGVKD. This CDR3 spans 15 amino acids. The V gene lost 3 bases and the J gene lost 6 bases, with 15 bases spanning the gap. The chain's CDR3 is CAISDWAGSGNEQFF. CDR3 DNA: TGTGCCATCAGTGATTGGGCGGGATCGGGCAATGAGCAGTTCTTC.

For the CDR3, the DNA is TGTGCCAGCAGTAACAGGGGCTATGGCTACACCTTC. Its protein product is CASSNRGYGYTF. V and J are TRBV6-2 or TRBV6-3 and TRBJ1-2; 7 bases are a match to TRBD1. Germline CDR1 MNHEY, CDR2 SVGEGT. The CDR3 spans 12 residues. V shed 5 bases, J shed 4 bases, and the junction held 1 base outside the gene matches.

The chain has TRBV7-2 and TRBJ2-7; possibly TRBD2 for D (6 bases). The CDR3 length is 13 residues. CDR1 and CDR2 from the germline V gene are SGHTA and FQGNSA. Trimming removed 0 bases at V and 5 bases at J, with 8 bases between. CDR3: CASSLAGSHEQYF. In DNA form, the CDR3 reads TGTGCCAGCAGCTTAGCCGGGAGTCACGAGCAGTACTTC.

The V gene is TRBV10-3, the J gene TRBJ2-1; D may be TRBD2 (5 bases). CDR1 and CDR2 (germline): ENHRY, SYGVKD. Deletions cut 4 bases from V and 5 bases from J, with 15 bases between. The CDR3 is 15 residues long. The chain's CDR3 is CAISGPRGYDNEQFF. CDR3 nucleotides: TGTGCCATCAGTGGCCCTCGAGGGTATGACAATGAGCAGTTCTTC.

Only one count was recorded for this clone. The rearrangement links TRBV7-9 to TRBJ2-7; maybe TRBD2 (8 bases). Germline values: CDR1 SEHNR, CDR2 FQNEAQ (reference sequence). V was cut by 5 bases and J by 5 bases, with 19 bases left in between. The CDR3 runs to 15 residues. The CDR3 coding sequence is TGTGCCAGCAGCCCCGAGACAGGGACTAGACACGAGCAGTACTTC. Translated: CASSPETGTRHEQYF. Full variable domain (rest looked up from reference TRBV7-9 and TRBJ2-7): DTGVSQNPRHKITKRGQNVTFRCDPISEHNRLYWYRQTLGQGPEFLTYFQNEAQLEKSRLLSDRFSAERPKGSFSTLEIQRTEQGDSAMYLCASSPETGTRHEQYFGPGTRLTVT.

This chain uses TRBV5-1 with TRBJ2-5; D is uncertain. Per germline, CDR1 SGHRS and CDR2 YFSETQ. This CDR3 spans 12 amino acids. V was clipped by 4 bases and J by 0 bases, with 4 bases between them. In nucleotides, the CDR3 is TGCGCCAGCAGCGGGCACCAAGAGACCCAGTACTTC. Protein: CASSGHQETQYF.

V and J are TRBV6-6 and TRBJ1-5; 8 bases line up with TRBD1. The V and J ends lost 7 bases and 1 base, in that order; junction bases with no gene match: 6. The germline CDR1 and CDR2 sequences are MNHNY and SVGAGI (reference sequence). The CDR3 runs to 15 residues. In DNA form, the CDR3 reads TGTGCCAGCAAAGATAGACAGGGGAGCAATCAGCCCCAGCATTTT. Its translation is CASKDRQGSNQPQHF.

The chain combines TRBV5-1 with TRBJ1-5, with TRBD1 identical over 11 bases. The V and J ends lost 2 bases and 6 bases, in that order; junction bases with no gene match: 7. The CDR3 has 16 residues. The germline gives CDR1 SGHRS, CDR2 YFSETQ. The CDR3 region is CASSLSGTGGSQPQHF. The CDR3, as DNA: TGCGCCAGCAGCTTATCCGGGACAGGGGGTTCTCAGCCCCAGCATTTT.

The chain joins TRBV7-2 to TRBJ2-3, with 8 bases lining up with TRBD2. Trimming at V came to 4 bases and at J to 0 bases, leaving 3 bases not matched to a gene. CDR1 and CDR2 from the germline V gene are SGHTA and FQGNSA. CDR3 length: 15 residues. CDR3 nucleotide sequence: TGTGCCAGCAGCTCCGGGGGGGTGAGCACAGATACGCAGTATTTT. The encoded protein is CASSSGGVSTDTQYF.

The chain uses TRBV28 and TRBJ1-1; D not certain. The CDR3 runs to 16 residues. V lost 1 base and J 0 bases, leaving 12 bases between the germline ends. Germline V CDR1 and CDR2: MDHEN, SYDVKM. CDR3 nucleotide sequence: TGTGCCAGCAGTTTATATGACCTAGTGGTGAACACTGAAGCTTTCTTT. Its translation: CASSLYDLVVNTEAFF.

The rearrangement uses TRBV5-4 and TRBJ2-1; D is tentatively TRBD1 or TRBD2 (6 bases each). Germline V gene data show CDR1 as SGHNT and CDR2 as YYREEE (reference sequence). The CDR3 is 16 amino acids. V was cut by 2 bases and J by 2 bases, with 14 bases left in between. The CDR3 coding sequence is TGTGCCAGCAGCTTCAAAGGAGGGGGTCCCTACAATGAGCAGTTCTTC. It is translated as CASSFKGGGPYNEQFF.

This chain's CDR3 is CASSPDRAGYEQYF. The CDR3 DNA reads as TGTGCCAGCAGCCCGGACAGGGCGGGCTACGAGCAGTACTTC. The chain joins TRBV9 to TRBJ2-7; 8 nucleotides agree with TRBD1. This CDR3 is 14 amino acids long. Germline V gene data show CDR1 as SGDLS and CDR2 as YYNGEE. J gave up 3 bases and V 4 bases, and 6 bases lay outside the gene matches.

The V and J genes are TRBV5-1 and TRBJ1-3, with 10 bases identical to TRBD1. There are 15 residues in the CDR3. Germline CDR1 SGHRS, CDR2 YFSETQ. J gave up 2 bases and V 3 bases, and 2 bases lay outside the gene matches. CDR3 amino acids: CASSSDRGTGNTIYF. CDR3 DNA sequence: TGCGCCAGCAGCTCGGACAGGGGGACTGGAAACACCATATATTTT.

The chain has TRBV24-1 and TRBJ2-7; weak D call: TRBD2 (5 bases). Germline assignment: CDR1 KGHDR and CDR2 SFDVKD. V lost 6 bases, J lost 0 bases, and 14 bases lay in between. The CDR3 extends over 15 amino acids. The CDR3 region is CATSSGGESSYEQYF. The CDR3 DNA follows: TGTGCCACCAGTTCCGGAGGTGAGAGCTCCTACGAGCAGTACTTC.

This clone was detected a few times. The rearrangement uses TRBV19 and TRBJ2-7, with unresolved D. The CDR3 spans 14 residues. Trimming removed 5 bases at V and 0 bases at J, with 11 bases between. Germline-derived CDR1 and CDR2 are LNHDA and SQIVND (reference sequence). The CDR3: CASSVYMDSYEQYF. CDR3 DNA sequence: TGTGCCAGTAGTGTATACATGGACTCCTACGAGCAGTACTTC.

The chain has TRBV10-1 and TRBJ2-7; no clear D. The CDR3 is made up of 11 amino acids. Germline CDR1 reads WNHNN; CDR2 reads SYGVQD (reference sequence). Trimming cost V 7 bases and J 2 bases, with 6 bases left between them. CDR3 DNA sequence: TGCGCCAGCAATGCAACCTACGAGCAGTACTTC. It translates to CASNATYEQYF.